Below are 19 T cell receptor beta chains sequenced from a single sample in a study of blood T cell repertoires in COVID-19. Data came from immunoSEQ multiplex PCR; TCRdb stores just in-frame clones and leaves some out. The sample consists of fewer than 60,000 clones, 80% to 85% of them appearing once. The sequencing sample was made of peripheral blood. These receptors came from an elderly woman with acute or convalescent COVID-19.

The chain is built from TRBV5-5 and TRBJ2-7, with TRBD1 as a possible D gene (6 bases). The CDR3 covers 16 residues. Looked up from germline, CDR1 is SGHKS and CDR2 is YYEKEE (reference sequence). Trimming stripped 4 bases from V and 1 base from J, with 18 bases between. In DNA, the CDR3 is TGTGCCAGCAGCCTGGGTGGGACAATAAGATCCTACGAGCAGTACTTC. It codes for CASSLGGTIRSYEQYF. Filled out from reference TRBV5-5 and TRBJ2-7, the complete variable domain reads DAGVTQSPTHLIKTRGQQVTLRCSPISGHKSVSWYQQVLGQGPQFIFQYYEKEERGRGNFPDRFSARQFPNYSSELNVNALLLGDSALYLCASSLGGTIRSYEQYFGPGTRLTVT.

This chain uses TRBV7-2 with TRBJ2-7; 9 nucleotides align to TRBD1. The CDR3 sequence is 14 residues long. With V trimmed by 8 bases and J by 2 bases, 7 bases remained unmatched. Germline CDR1 is SGHTA and CDR2 is FQGNSA. The DNA for the CDR3 is TGTGCCAGCGGCCAGACAGGGGGTGCCTACGAGCAGTACTTC. It codes for CASGQTGGAYEQYF.

This chain uses TRBV3-1 (or the pseudogene TRBV3-2) with TRBJ1-2; 7 bases align to TRBD1. With V trimmed by 1 base and J by 7 bases, 6 bases remained unmatched. The CDR3 is 14 amino acids. CDR1 and CDR2 (germline): LGHDT, YNNKEL (reference sequence). CDR3 loop: CASSQAKGAAGYTF. The CDR3 bases are TGTGCCAGCAGCCAAGCTAAGGGGGCTGCTGGCTACACCTTC.

This chain uses TRBV2 with TRBJ2-1; 8 nucleotides align to TRBD1. In germline, CDR1 is SNHLY, CDR2 FYNNEI. V trimming: 11 bases; J trimming: 5 bases; junction bases outside the gene matches: 14. The CDR3 loop spans 15 amino acids. The CDR3, as DNA: TGTGCCTGCCAGACCGGGACAGGAACTGACAATGAGCAGTTCTTC. Translating it yields CACQTGTGTDNEQFF.

The chain couples TRBV2 to TRBJ1-5; D may be TRBD1 (5 bases). V shed 8 bases and J shed 1 base, with 12 bases lying between them. The CDR3 covers 14 residues. Germline CDR1 and CDR2: SNHLY and FYNNEI. CDR3 in amino acids: CASRRVVSNQPQHF. The CDR3 DNA is TGTGCCAGCCGCAGGGTCGTGAGCAATCAGCCCCAGCATTTT.

The chain recombines TRBV19 with TRBJ2-3; 9 nucleotides agree with TRBD1. The CDR3 consists of 16 residues. After removal of 2 bases from V and 4 bases from J, the junction contained 7 bases not matched to a gene. The germline CDR1 and CDR2 sequences are LNHDA and SQIVND (reference sequence). The CDR3 coding sequence is TGTGCCAGTAGTATATCCGGGACAGGGATCGCAGATACGCAGTATTTT. The encoded protein is CASSISGTGIADTQYF. Full variable domain (outside the CDR3, taken from reference TRBV19 and TRBJ2-3): DGGITQSPKYLFRKEGQNVTLSCEQNLNHDAMYWYRQDPGQGLRLIYYSQIVNDFQKGDIAEGYSVSREKKESFPLTVTSAQKNPTAFYLCASSISGTGIADTQYFGPGTRLTVL.

CDR3 nucleotide sequence: TGCGCCAGCAGCCCGCTGACTAGCGGGGGGGCAGATACGCAGTATTTT. It is translated as CASSPLTSGGADTQYF. The chain has TRBV5-1 and TRBJ2-3; 14 bases match TRBD2. From germline, CDR1 is SGHRS and CDR2 YFSETQ. CDR3 length equals 16 residues. V gave up 4 bases and J gave up 4 bases; unmatched junction bases: 5.

The genes are TRBV7-2 and TRBJ2-1, with 12 bases aligning to TRBD2. Trimming cost V 5 bases and J 3 bases; bases outside gene matches: 8. The CDR3 length is 17 residues. Germline loops: CDR1 SGHTA, CDR2 FQGNSA. CDR3 sequence reads: CASSDLTSGGLYNEQFF. The DNA for the CDR3 is TGTGCCAGCAGCGATCTGACTAGCGGGGGTCTCTACAATGAGCAGTTCTTC. The full variable domain, rest sourced from reference TRBV7-2 and TRBJ2-1, is GAGVSQSPSNKVTEKGKDVELRCDPISGHTALYWYRQSLGQGLEFLIYFQGNSAPDKSGLPSDRFSAERTGGSVSTLTIQRTQQEDSAVYLCASSDLTSGGLYNEQFFGPGTRLTVL.

This chain links TRBV6-6 with TRBJ1-2; D gene ambiguous. This CDR3 comprises 14 residues. V lost 7 bases and J lost 6, with 18 bases in between. Germline V gene data show CDR1 as MNHNY and CDR2 as SVGAGI (reference sequence). CDR3 sequence reads: CASTPAEARDGYTF. The CDR3 region has the DNA TGTGCCAGCACCCCAGCCGAGGCGCGGGATGGCTACACCTTC.

The chain links TRBV24-1 to TRBJ2-1, with a tentative D call TRBD1 (6 bases). The CDR3 has 15 residues. V lost 4 bases, J lost 4 bases, and 13 bases lay in between. Germline loops: CDR1 KGHDR, CDR2 SFDVKD. Written as DNA, the CDR3 is TGTGCCACCAGTGAAACCGGGACAACATACAATGAGCAGTTCTTC. Protein: CATSETGTTYNEQFF.

V gene TRBV4-1 combines with J gene TRBJ1-5; the D is unclear. The CDR3 has 17 residues. Deletions cut 0 bases from V and 2 bases from J, with 14 bases between. Germline-derived CDR1 and CDR2 are MGHRA and YSYEKL. The CDR3 DNA is TGCGCCAGCAGCCAAGAGGGAGGGTTCTTCGGCAATCAGCCCCAGCATTTT. This translates into CASSQEGGFFGNQPQHF.

The V call is TRBV4-2, the J call TRBJ2-3; 13 bases match TRBD2. The CDR3 extends over 16 amino acids. Germline CDR1 LGHNA, CDR2 YNFKEQ. Losses at the gene ends were 4 bases for V and 7 bases for J; bases not matched to a gene: 8. The CDR3 reads CASSPRLAGGSNTQYF. CDR3 bases: TGTGCCAGCAGCCCACGACTAGCGGGGGGTTCAAATACGCAGTATTTT.

This rearrangement joins TRBV13 to TRBJ1-2; a possible D gene is TRBD1 (5 bases). Germline CDR1 reads PRHDT; CDR2 reads FYEKMQ (reference sequence). V gave up 5 bases and J gave up 7 bases, with 26 bases separating them. CDR3 length: 17 residues. CDR3 residues: CASSIRTGRGSLGGYTF. The CDR3 region has the DNA TGTGCCAGCAGCATTAGGACGGGACGGGGGAGTCTCGGTGGCTACACCTTC.

This chain links TRBV15 with TRBJ2-7, with 8 bases fitting TRBD1. From germline, CDR1 is LNHNV and CDR2 YYDKDF (reference sequence). The trim removed 1 base at V and 5 bases at J, leaving 7 bases unmatched. This CDR3 is built from 15 residues. Here the CDR3 DNA reads TGTGCCACCAGCAGAGTAGTAGCAGGGGGCGACGAGCAGTACTTC. Amino acid sequence: CATSRVVAGGDEQYF.

The chain has TRBV18 and TRBJ1-4, with a weak D call TRBD1 (6 bases). Trimming cost V 3 bases and J 10 bases, with 18 bases left between them. The CDR3 runs to 15 residues. The germline CDR1 and CDR2 sequences are KGHSH and LQKENI. The CDR3 region has the DNA TGTGCCAGCTCACCGCCGGGACAACTGAGGGGAAAACTGTTTTTT. Translating it yields CASSPPGQLRGKLFF.

This clone was seen a handful of times. The rearrangement links TRBV19 to TRBJ2-3; 7 bases are shared with TRBD1. V lost 2 bases and J lost 2; bases outside the gene matches: 7. This CDR3 is 16 amino acids long. The germline V gene has CDR1 LNHDA and CDR2 SQIVND (reference sequence). The CDR3 bases are TGTGCCAGTAGTATAACTGGGACAGTTTTCACAGATACGCAGTATTTT. Amino acids: CASSITGTVFTDTQYF.

This clone was found once. This rearrangement joins TRBV7-6 to TRBJ2-3; 7 bases fit TRBD1. V dropped 1 base and J dropped 4; count of bases not matched to a gene: 5. From germline, CDR1 is SGHVS and CDR2 FNYEAQ. The CDR3 contains 15 residues. In DNA form, the CDR3 reads TGTGCCAGCAGCTTAGGGACACAGGGGTCAGATACGCAGTATTTT. This sequence encodes CASSLGTQGSDTQYF.

The gene calls are TRBV5-1 and TRBJ1-6; a possible D gene is TRBD1 (5 bases). Germline V lookup: CDR1 SGHRS, CDR2 YFSETQ. This CDR3 is 18 amino acids long. Trimming pared 0 bases from V and 4 bases from J, leaving 17 bases between. The CDR3, as DNA: TGCGCCAGCAGCTTGGGCAGGAGGGGTTCTGGGTATAATTCACCCCTCCACTTT. Protein product: CASSLGRRGSGYNSPLHF.

The chain employs TRBV27 and TRBJ1-6; 10 bases align to TRBD1. V lost 0 bases and J lost 7; bases outside the gene matches: 3. This CDR3 contains 16 residues. Per germline, CDR1 MNHEY and CDR2 SMNVEV (reference sequence). CDR3 loop: CASSLSGDRGNSPLHF. The DNA for the CDR3 is TGTGCCAGCAGTTTATCGGGGGACAGGGGCAATTCACCCCTCCACTTT.